These 21 T cell receptor beta chains were all obtained from the same sample, sequenced in a study of T cell repertoires in cytomegalovirus infection. TCRdb independently ran MiXCR on the reads; one entry per CDR3 protein. Of hundreds of thousands of distinct CDR3 sequences listed, approximately 25% are singletons. Material for sequencing was CD8+ T cells from PBMCs. These receptors were collected from a human donor in good health (CMV status not recorded). Some clones in this sample may be carry-over from other donors' samples.

This chain joins TRBV5-6 and TRBJ2-7; D gene unclear. Germline loops: CDR1 SGHDT, CDR2 YYEEEE. Trimming cost V 4 bases and J 2 bases, with 13 bases left between them. The CDR3 length is 14 residues. The CDR3 bases are TGTGCCAGCAGCCTGGGATCGACGACCTACGAGCAGTACGTC. Its protein product is CASSLGSTTYEQYV.

In its sample, this clonotype was seen many times. This chain connects TRBV12-5 to TRBJ1-3; a weak D match, TRBD1 (6 bases). CDR3 length: 16 amino acids. The V gene lost 5 bases and the J gene lost 0 bases, with 14 bases spanning the gap. The germline V gene has CDR1 LGHNT and CDR2 FRNRAP. The CDR3 nucleotides are TGTGCTAGTGGTGTTCCGGGACACCTCTCTGGAAACACCATATATTTT. Translation gives CASGVPGHLSGNTIYF.

This clonotype was counted between two and nine times. V is TRBV5-6 and J is TRBJ1-1; D is unclear. Trimming shortened V by 0 bases and J by 0 bases, and 6 bases separated the two germline ends. The germline V gene encodes CDR1 SGHDT and CDR2 YYEEEE. The CDR3 spans 14 residues. CDR3 loop: CASSLGWLNTEAFF. CDR3 DNA: TGTGCCAGCAGCTTGGGATGGTTGAACACTGAAGCTTTCTTT.

The rearrangement joins TRBV7-9 to TRBJ2-2; possibly TRBD1 or TRBD2 for D (5 bases each). Germline assignment: CDR1 SEHNR and CDR2 FQNEAQ (reference sequence). The CDR3 extends over 17 amino acids. Trimming shortened V by 2 bases and J by 2 bases, and 15 bases separated the two germline ends. The CDR3 loop reads CASSLPRAGTNTGELFF. The CDR3 coding sequence is TGTGCCAGCAGCTTACCTCGGGCAGGGACCAACACCGGGGAGCTGTTTTTT.

The rearrangement links TRBV15 to TRBJ2-7; D ambiguous. The CDR3 consists of 15 residues. V lost 0 bases, J lost 4 bases, and 13 bases lay in between. CDR1 LNHNV and CDR2 YYDKDF come from the germline V gene (reference sequence). The DNA for the CDR3 is TGTGCCACCAGCAGAGATTTCGGTCTCTCTTACGAGCAGTACTTC. It translates to CATSRDFGLSYEQYF.

This clonotype was observed a handful of times. The J gene is TRBJ2-7, the V gene TRBV6-2 or TRBV6-3, with a weak D call TRBD1 (6 bases). V shed 5 bases and J shed 3 bases, with 14 bases lying between them. Germline lookup yields CDR1 MNHEY and CDR2 SVGEGT. This CDR3 has 14 amino acids. CDR3 in DNA: TGTGCCAGCAGTCCCCTACGCAGGGGCTACGAGCAGTACTTC. It is translated as CASSPLRRGYEQYF.

The count of this clonotype is one. The chain couples TRBV14 to TRBJ2-1; the D gene is possibly TRBD1 (6 bases). Per germline, CDR1 SGHDN and CDR2 FVKESK. The V gene lost 3 bases and the J gene lost 8 bases, with 17 bases spanning the gap. This CDR3 has 15 residues. The CDR3: CASSHPTGHFDEQFF. Written as DNA, the CDR3 is TGTGCCAGCAGCCATCCAACGGGACATTTCGATGAGCAGTTCTTC.

The chain has TRBV13 and TRBJ2-5, with D possibly being TRBD2 (6 bases). CDR1 is PRHDT, CDR2 FYEKMQ, per germline (reference sequence). V was clipped by 5 bases and J by 2 bases, with 12 bases between them. This CDR3 spans 14 amino acids. The CDR3 DNA reads as TGTGCCAGCAGCGCGACTAGGATGCAAGAGACCCAGTACTTC. This encodes CASSATRMQETQYF.

This clonotype was recorded many times. This chain uses TRBV7-2 with TRBJ1-4, with D possibly matching TRBD1 (5 bases). This CDR3 is 13 amino acids long. Germline V lookup: CDR1 SGHTA, CDR2 FQGNSA. V lost 3 bases and J 6 bases, leaving 8 bases between the germline ends. The CDR3 here is CASSLPGDEKLFF. The CDR3 DNA is TGTGCCAGCAGCTTGCCGGGGGATGAAAAACTGTTTTTT.

This chain joins TRBV25-1 and TRBJ1-1; 7 positions match TRBD1. The CDR3 length is 15 residues. Germline CDR1 is MGHDK and CDR2 is SYGVNS. Trimming removed 3 bases from V and 4 bases from J; junction bases left unmatched: 8. The CDR3 DNA sequence: TGTGCCAGCAGTGAGACAGGGAGTTGGGGCACTGAAGCTTTCTTT. Its translation: CASSETGSWGTEAFF.

Details on this clonotype: A much larger clone differs by one base, so this may be a read error. V is TRBV28 and J is TRBJ1-6; 8 positions match TRBD1. CDR1 is MDHEN, CDR2 SYDVKM, per germline. The CDR3 runs to 15 residues. The CDR3 nucleotides are TGTGCCAGCAGCCGGGACAGGCAGGTTAATTCACCCTTCCACTTT. Translated, it gives CASSRDRQVNSPFHF.

This clonotype was counted only a few times. The J gene is TRBJ1-6, the V gene TRBV27; TRBD1 might be the D (5 bases). Trimming removed 2 bases from V and 7 bases from J, with 9 bases in between. Germline-derived CDR1 and CDR2 are MNHEY and SMNVEV (reference sequence). CDR3 length: 14 amino acids. In nucleotides, the CDR3 is TGTGCCAGCAGTTTAGGGGGAAGGAATTCACCCCTCCACTTT. Its translation: CASSLGGRNSPLHF.

This clonotype occurred a few times. The genes are TRBV7-6 and TRBJ1-4, with TRBD1 matching 7 bases. V lost 5 bases, J lost 8 bases, and 8 bases stayed unmatched. CDR3 length: 14 amino acids. CDR1 and CDR2 (germline): SGHVS, FNYEAQ. The CDR3 DNA reads TGTGCCAGCAGCCGGACAGGTAGTAACGAAAAACTGTTTTTT. Residues: CASSRTGSNEKLFF. Together with reference TRBV7-6 and TRBJ1-4, the CDR3 gives the full variable domain: GAGVSQSPRYKVTKRGQDVALRCDPISGHVSLYWYRQALGQGPEFLTYFNYEAQQDKSGLPNDRFSAERPEGSISTLTIQRTEQRDSAMYRCASSRTGSNEKLFFGSGTQLSVL.

Here the CDR3 DNA reads TGCAGTGCCCCCAGGCTAGGCAAAAGCACAGATACGCAGTATTTT. Translated: CSAPRLGKSTDTQYF. The chain carries TRBV20-1 and TRBJ2-3; D is unresolved. This CDR3 region has 15 residues. The germline V and J ends were trimmed by 6 bases and 0 bases, with 16 bases remaining between them. CDR1 and CDR2 from the germline V gene are DFQATT and SNEGSKA (reference sequence).

The table lists this clonotype with a few counts. J is TRBJ2-5 and V is TRBV27; 8 positions match TRBD1. In germline, CDR1 is MNHEY, CDR2 SMNVEV (reference sequence). The CDR3 has 14 amino acids. The junction had 5 bases not matched to a gene; V was cut back by 6 bases and J by 2 bases. The CDR3 reads CASSFQGAQETQYF. The CDR3 region has the DNA TGTGCCAGCAGCTTCCAGGGGGCGCAAGAGACCCAGTACTTC.

Many counts were recorded for this clonotype. V gene TRBV28 combines with J gene TRBJ1-4; D is unresolved. The germline V gene has CDR1 MDHEN and CDR2 SYDVKM. The CDR3 is 14 amino acids. V lost 8 bases to trimming and J lost 4 bases, with 14 bases between them. The CDR3 sequence is CASALRPSNEKLFF. CDR3 coding DNA: TGTGCCAGCGCGCTGAGGCCGAGTAATGAAAAACTGTTTTTT. The full variable domain, rest sourced from reference TRBV28 and TRBJ1-4, is DVKVTQSSRYLVKRTGEKVFLECVQDMDHENMFWYRQDPGLGLRLIYFSYDVKMKEKGDIPEGYSVSREKKERFSLILESASTNQTSMYLCASALRPSNEKLFFGSGTQLSVL.

In its sample, this clonotype was seen many times. The chain combines TRBV7-9 with TRBJ1-1, with unresolved D. The V gene's germline CDR1 is SEHNR and CDR2 FQNEAQ (reference sequence). This CDR3 has 15 residues. The V and J ends lost 5 bases and 7 bases respectively, with 20 bases between them. The CDR3 nucleotides read TGTGCCAGCAGCGTTTCAACCGGGCTGGTTAATGAAGCTTTCTTT. Its translation is CASSVSTGLVNEAFF.

In its sample, this clonotype was seen a few times. CDR3 region: CASSQEKRPPMDEQFF. As DNA, the CDR3 is TGTGCCAGCAGCCAAGAGAAGCGGCCCCCGATGGATGAGCAGTTCTTC. The genes are TRBV14 and TRBJ2-1, with a weak D call TRBD2 (5 bases). Trimming cost V 0 bases and J 8 bases, with 17 bases left between them. CDR3 size: 16 residues. Germline loops: CDR1 SGHDN, CDR2 FVKESK.

For this clonotype: One end of the junction varies from germline; a read error may be responsible. The rearrangement links TRBV7-8 to TRBJ2-1; D unresolved. Germline V gene data show CDR1 as SGHVS and CDR2 as FQNEAQ. The CDR3 is made up of 17 amino acids. CDR3 DNA: TGTGCCAGCAACTTAATAATTGGCGGAGCCTCCTACAATGAGCAGTTCTTC. It encodes CASNLIIGGASYNEQFF.

V gene TRBV20-1 combines with J gene TRBJ2-1; 10 nucleotides match TRBD1. In germline, CDR1 is DFQATT, CDR2 SNEGSKA (reference sequence). This CDR3 has 14 residues. With 6 bases clipped from V and 0 bases from J, the junction kept 2 bases outside the gene matches. CDR3 residues: CSAGQGSSYNEQFF. CDR3 DNA: TGCAGTGCGGGACAGGGGAGCTCCTACAATGAGCAGTTCTTC.

In this sample, this clonotype turned up many times. The chain joins TRBV7-6 to TRBJ2-5, with a tentative D call TRBD1 (5 bases). The CDR3 extends over 13 amino acids. The germline gives CDR1 SGHVS, CDR2 FNYEAQ. V was cut by 1 base and J by 5 bases, with 8 bases left in between. In DNA form, the CDR3 reads TGTGCCAGCAGCTTAGGCAGGGCTGAGACCCAGTACTTC. Its protein is CASSLGRAETQYF.